This TCR beta chain derives from a study of blood T cells in healthy people across ages. Per germline, CDR1 SGHRS and CDR2 YFSETQ. The V end lost 4 bases, the J end lost 9 bases, and 14 bases lay between the germline ends. This CDR3 is built from 14 residues. Using a J-beta primer mix together with a sample-barcoded 5' primer, a second PCR was run for roughly 6 to 11 cycles. TCRdb called the 5' RACE reads again in MiXCR, with one record for every CDR3 protein. The sample has roughly 900,000 distinct CDR3 sequences; 29% are singletons. This chain links TRBV5-1 with TRBJ1-6; possibly TRBD1 for D (5 bases). Sequenced input: blood. This receptor was obtained from a woman aged 80 or older in good health. CDR3 in DNA: TGCGCCAGCAGCCTGCCCGGGGCAGGTTCACCCCTCCACTTT. It codes for CASSLPGAGSPLHF.